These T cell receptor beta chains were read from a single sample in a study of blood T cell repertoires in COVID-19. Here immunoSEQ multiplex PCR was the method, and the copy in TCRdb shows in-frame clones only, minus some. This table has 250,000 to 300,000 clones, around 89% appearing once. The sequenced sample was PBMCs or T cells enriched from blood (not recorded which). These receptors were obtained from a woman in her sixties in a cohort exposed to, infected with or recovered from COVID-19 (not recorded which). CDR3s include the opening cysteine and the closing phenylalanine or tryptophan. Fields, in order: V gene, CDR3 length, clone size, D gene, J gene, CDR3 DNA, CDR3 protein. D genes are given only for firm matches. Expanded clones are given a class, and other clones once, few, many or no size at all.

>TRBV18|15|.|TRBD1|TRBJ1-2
TGTGCCAGCTCACCCTCCGGACAGGGGCTCGAAGGCTACACCTTC
CASSPSGQGLEGYTF
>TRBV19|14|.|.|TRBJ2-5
TGTGCCAGTAGTATTAACTACCTCCAAGAGACCCAGTACTTC
CASSINYLQETQYF
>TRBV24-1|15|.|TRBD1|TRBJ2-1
TGTGCCACCAGCGCCGGACAGGTCAGCCTCAATGAGCAGTTCTTC
CATSAGQVSLNEQFF
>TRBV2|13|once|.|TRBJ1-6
TGTGCCACGGTACAGGATTATAATTCACCCCTCCACTTT
CATVQDYNSPLHF
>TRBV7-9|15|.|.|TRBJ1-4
TGTGCCAGCAGCTCCCCCAGGGGAACTGGTGAAAAACTGTTTTTT
CASSSPRGTGEKLFF
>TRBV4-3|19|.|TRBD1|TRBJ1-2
TGCGCCAGCAGCCAAGATACGGTGGCCCCGACAGGGGGAACCTTCGGCTACACCTTC
CASSQDTVAPTGGTFGYTF
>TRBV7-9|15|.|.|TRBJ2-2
TGTGCCAGCAGCTCCAAGCGCGTTAACACCGGGGAGCTGTTTTTT
CASSSKRVNTGELFF
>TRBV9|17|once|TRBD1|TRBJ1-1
TGTGCCAGCAGCCTCAGCAGGACAGGAGGAATGAACACTGAAGCTTTCTTT
CASSLSRTGGMNTEAFF
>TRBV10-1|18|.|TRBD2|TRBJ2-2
TGCGCCAGCAGTAGACTGGGACTAGCGGGAGTCACCACCGGGGAGCTGTTTTTT
CASSRLGLAGVTTGELFF
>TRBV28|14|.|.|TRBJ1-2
TGTGCCAGCAGTTTTCCAGGATATAACTATGGCTACACCTTC
CASSFPGYNYGYTF
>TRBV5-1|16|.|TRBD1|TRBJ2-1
TGCGCCAGCAGCTCGACCGGGACAGGGGGGGCCAATCAGCAGTTCTTC
CASSSTGTGGANQQFF
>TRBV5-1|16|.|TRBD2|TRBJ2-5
TGCGCCAGCAGCGTCTCCGGACTAGCGGGAACAGAGACCCAGTACTTC
CASSVSGLAGTETQYF
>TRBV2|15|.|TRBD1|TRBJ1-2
TGTGCCAGCAGGCCGAGGGGGACAGGGGGCGATGGCTACACCTTC
CASRPRGTGGDGYTF
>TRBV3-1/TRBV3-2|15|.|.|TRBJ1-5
TGTGCCAGCAGCCAACAGACGGGGAGCAATCAGCCCCAGCATTTT
CASSQQTGSNQPQHF
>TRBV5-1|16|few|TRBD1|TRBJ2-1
TGCGCCAGCAGCTCGGTTACAGGGGACTCCTACAATGAGCAGTTCTTC
CASSSVTGDSYNEQFF
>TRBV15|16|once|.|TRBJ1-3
TGTGCCACCAGCAGAGTGGGACAAGGCTCTGGAAACACCATATATTTT
CATSRVGQGSGNTIYF
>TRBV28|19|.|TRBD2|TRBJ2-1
TGTGCCAGCAGTGCCCCCCTCGGAAGAAGCGGGAGGGGGGACAATGAGCAGTTCTTC
CASSAPLGRSGRGDNEQFF
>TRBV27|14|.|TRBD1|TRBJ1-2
TGTGCCAGCAGTGCGCACGGGGACAGAGGGGGCTACACCTTC
CASSAHGDRGGYTF
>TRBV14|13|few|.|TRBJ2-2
TGTGCCAGCAGCCGTCAGGTCACCGGGGAGCTGTTTTTT
CASSRQVTGELFF
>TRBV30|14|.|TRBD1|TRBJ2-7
TGTGCCTGGATGGACAGGGGGCGGTCCTACGAGCAGTACTTC
CAWMDRGRSYEQYF
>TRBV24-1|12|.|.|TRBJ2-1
TGTGCCACCAGTGACACATACAATGAGCAGTTCTTC
CATSDTYNEQFF
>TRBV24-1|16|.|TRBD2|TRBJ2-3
TGTGCCACCAGTGACCACACTAGCGGGAGTCAGAATACGCAGTATTTT
CATSDHTSGSQNTQYF
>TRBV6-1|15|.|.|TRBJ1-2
TGTGCCAGCAGTGAAGGTCGCCGAGCTAGTTATGGCTACACCTTC
CASSEGRRASYGYTF
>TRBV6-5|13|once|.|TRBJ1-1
TGTGCCAGCAGGCTAGACAGGAACACTGAAGCTTTCTTT
CASRLDRNTEAFF
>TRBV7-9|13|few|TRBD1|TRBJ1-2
TGTGCCAGCAGCCCTGGACAGGAGCATGGCTACACCTTC
CASSPGQEHGYTF
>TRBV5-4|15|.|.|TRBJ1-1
TGTGCCAGCAGCCCGGGGGGGAGGATGTGGACTGAAGCTTTCTTT
CASSPGGRMWTEAFF
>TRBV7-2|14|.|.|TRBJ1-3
TGTGCCAGCAGCCGCGGGACGCCGGGAAACACCATATATTTT
CASSRGTPGNTIYF
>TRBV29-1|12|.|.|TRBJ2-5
TGCAGCGTCAGACAGGTGCAAGGGACCCAGTACTTC
CSVRQVQGTQYF
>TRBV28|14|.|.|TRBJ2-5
TGTGCCAGCAGTCCGAGGGTGGCTGGAGAGACCCAGTACTTC
CASSPRVAGETQYF
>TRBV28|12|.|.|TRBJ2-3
TGTGCCAGCAGTCCAGACAGGGATACGCAGTATTTT
CASSPDRDTQYF
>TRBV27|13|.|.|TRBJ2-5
TGTGCCAGCAGTTGGCGGCTTCAAGAGACCCAGTACTTC
CASSWRLQETQYF
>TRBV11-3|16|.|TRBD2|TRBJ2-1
TGTGCCAGCAGCTTAGATCACGGACTAGCGGTAGGGGAGCAGTTCTTC
CASSLDHGLAVGEQFF
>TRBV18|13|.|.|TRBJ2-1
TGTGCCAGCTCACGAACCGGGGAGAATGAGCAGTTCTTC
CASSRTGENEQFF
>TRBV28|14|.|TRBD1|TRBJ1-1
TGTGCCAGTAACAGCGCACAGGGGGACACTGAAGCTTTCTTT
CASNSAQGDTEAFF
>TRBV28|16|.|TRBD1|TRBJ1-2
TGTGCCAGCACCCTTCCCGGGACAGGATTTAACTATGGCTACACCTTC
CASTLPGTGFNYGYTF
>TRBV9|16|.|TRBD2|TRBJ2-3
TGTGCCAGCAGCGTAGACTTAGCGGGGAGCACAGATACGCAGTATTTT
CASSVDLAGSTDTQYF
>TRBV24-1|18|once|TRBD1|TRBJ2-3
TGTGCCACCAGTGACTACAGACAGGGGGCCACTAGCACAGATACGCAGTATTTT
CATSDYRQGATSTDTQYF